A selection of T cell receptor beta chains follows, all from one sample in a study of blood T cell repertoires in COVID-19. TCRdb's copy holds only in-frame clones and misses some; the assay was immunoSEQ multiplex PCR. The sample contains roughly 250,000 clones, around 89% of which appear only once. The source material was PBMCs or T cells enriched from blood (not recorded which). The receptors stem from a woman between 50 and 59 years old who had recovered from COVID-19. The CDR3 runs from the conserved cysteine through the conserved F or W. D genes are given only for firm matches.

d_call v_call cdr3_aa
TRBD1 TRBV19 CASSNRGDLPEAFF
. TRBV20-1 CSASRGLPYNEQFF
. TRBV5-5 CASSLDPGTEAFF
. TRBV6-1 CASSERSQPTGELFF
TRBD1 TRBV5-1 CASSRQGVTDTQYF
. TRBV9 CASSVVSSTEAFF
TRBD1 TRBV7-2 CASSPDGTGGYGYTF
. TRBV19 CATRDKNNEQFF
. TRBV5-4 CASSEELLNTEAFF
. TRBV7-2 CASRLGTLGANVLTF
. TRBV30 CAWSVEPYNSPLHF